Listed here is a single TCR beta chain. Its antigen remains unidentified. The sequenced fragment ends 3 residues before the CDR3 boundary, so the rest is inferred from the germline J gene. The CDR3 starts with the cysteine, ends with the phenylalanine, and has 15 residues. The DNA has 36 bases, all within the CDR3, and is read from base 1. The germline V gene gives CDR1 as MGHRA and CDR2 as YSYEKL. Every participant had a single incident cervical HPV16 infection, and women with prevalent HPV16 infections were excluded. Cervical HPV DNA was detected by MY09/MY11 PCR, and genotyping was performed by dot-blot hybridization. Around 15 mL of heparinized blood were centrifuged, and the buffy coat was aliquoted, frozen at -30°C, then stored at -80°C. QIAGEN kits were used to extract genomic DNA from the buffy coat specimens. TCR beta CDR3 regions were amplified by multiplex PCR using the immunoSEQ assay from an average of roughly 1,200 ng genomic DNA per sample. To correct primer bias, the assay used a complete synthetic TCR repertoire to set an amplification baseline. The amplicons were sequenced using the Illumina platform. The original pipeline was this. Sequence errors were corrected by clustering with frequency ratios and a modified nearest-neighbor algorithm, and the sequences were then analyzed in the immunoSEQ Analyzer using IMGT gene definitions. At each rarefaction depth, TCR richness and evenness were averaged across 20 rarefaction repeats, and samples with fewer sequences than that depth were excluded. V, D and J gene relative abundances were compared between groups with Wilcoxon rank sum tests, applying FDR correction. Blinded duplicates gave an intraclass correlation of around 95% for TCR richness and an average of around 83% across some 69 gene segments. What TCRdb holds here is the immuneACCESS table cut down to in-frame rearrangements. Part of the clones is not present; checked against another copy, under half of the missing clones reflect an unresolved V gene, and the others are unexplained. The D gene and trimming were derived from the DNA, and the V and J assignments and clone size from that table. The sample's table covers 25,000 to 30,000 clones. Around 4% of the sample rests with the top ten.

This record comes from a study of T cells in women clearing cervical HPV infection (dated by TCRdb to the late 2010s). Study-level background: The cases were around 23 women with histologically confirmed HPV16-related CIN3 or worse, and 2 of those women had invasive cancers. Controls were around 25 women whose single incident HPV16 infection cleared within 12 months without precancer or cancer developing. Blood from cases was collected at the visit where the lesion was first found, while blood from controls was collected once the infection could no longer be detected. For cases, the median interval between lesion detection and blood sampling was approximately 150 days, with an interquartile range of roughly 85 to 220 days. Since HLA typing was available for only a few women, HLA type could not be ruled out as a confounder. Nested within Costa Rica's Guanacaste HPV Natural History Study, an exploratory proof-of-principle case-control study compared TCR repertoires across cervical HPV16 outcomes. Cases were matched to controls by age within five years and by the year the sample was collected. Cases had a median age of 34 years and controls had a median age of around 41, with no significant differences in baseline characteristics. The parent cohort enrolled some 10,000 women aged 18 or older in Guanacaste, Costa Rica, during about 1992 to 1994 and followed them for 6 to 7 years. Five blinded duplicates per group were added as quality controls, so that 60 or so samples were obtained: some 50 participants and around 10 replicates.

Overall study results and their limits: Significantly higher TCR repertoire richness was observed in CIN3+ cases than in controls across sequencing depths, whereas no difference in evenness was found. Whether associations preceded infection or resulted from infection could not be shown with the cross-sectional design, and effector/memory subsets and HPV-specific T cells were not isolated. Lower TRBV6-7 relative abundance was observed in cases than in controls (approximately 0.1% versus 0.16%; Bonferroni P = 0.0008). Because the number of T cells in each sample was unknown, differences in richness could reflect differing T-cell content rather than repertoire biology. Cases were distinguished from controls with an estimated AUC of roughly 0.81 by random forest classifiers combining richness and V gene abundances.

This TCR came from a woman aged 18 to 75 with a cervical HPV16 infection that either progressed to CIN3+ or cleared (not recorded which). The chain is made from TRBV4-1 and TRBJ2-3; 8 middle bases align to TRBD1. The specimen sequenced was blood buffy coat. The CDR3 region: CASSLGQGKLETQYF. Partial CDR3 DNA: TGCGCCAGCAGCCTAGGACAGGGAAAATTAGAGACG.